Presented here are 10 T cell receptor beta chains from one specimen sequenced in a study of blood T cells in healthy people across ages. For the second PCR, which ran for 7 to 11 cycles, a sample-barcoded 5' primer and a J-beta primer mix were used. TCRdb ran MiXCR on the 5' RACE reads and lists one entry per CDR3 protein. The sample includes 600,000 to 800,000 distinct CDR3 sequences, about 51% of them seen just once. The sequencing sample was made of blood. These receptors all stem from an elderly woman in good health.

This clonotype was observed at least ten times. This chain links TRBV24-1 with TRBJ2-3, with D possibly TRBD1 on 6 matching bases. The CDR3 length is 16 residues. Between the trimmed V and J ends, which lost 4 bases and 1 base, there was a span of 14 bases. Germline lookup yields CDR1 KGHDR and CDR2 SFDVKD. This CDR3 reads CATSDQQGRGTDTQYF. The CDR3 nucleotides read TGTGCCACCAGTGACCAACAGGGACGGGGCACAGATACGCAGTATTTT.

Turning to this clonotype: This could be a read error, since a much larger clone is one nucleotide away. The genes are TRBV14 and TRBJ2-1, with a weak D call TRBD2 (6 bases). V lost 1 base and J 0 bases, leaving 19 bases between the germline ends. Germline assignment: CDR1 SGHDN and CDR2 FVKESK. The CDR3 loop spans 19 amino acids. CDR3 protein: CASSQGWRGWGSSYNEQFF. Here the CDR3 DNA reads TGTGCCAGCAGCCAAGGATGGCGGGGATGGGGGAGCTCCTACAATGAGCAGTTCTTC.

A few counts support this clonotype. It may be a read error: a sequence one base away is much more abundant. V is TRBV28 and J is TRBJ2-5, with 13 bases fitting TRBD2. J gave up 11 bases and V 1 base, and 10 bases lay outside the gene matches. From germline, CDR1 is MDHEN and CDR2 SYDVKM. The CDR3 has 16 residues. As DNA, the CDR3 is TGTGCCAGCAGTTTATTGGGGACTAGCGGGAACAATGAGCAGTACTTC. This codes for CASSLLGTSGNNEQYF.

In its sample, this clonotype was seen many times. This chain uses TRBV20-1 with TRBJ2-4; possibly TRBD2 for D (6 bases). The germline gives CDR1 DFQATT, CDR2 SNEGSKA (reference sequence). The CDR3 totals 16 residues. V was clipped by 6 bases and J by 7 bases, with 25 bases between them. CDR3 DNA sequence: TGCAGTGCCAGCACCCAGCGGGCCCCCCAACGGAACATTCAGTACTTC. Amino acid sequence: CSASTQRAPQRNIQYF.

This clonotype showed up just a few times. V usage is TRBV11-2 and J usage is TRBJ2-1; D remains unclear. The J call may not be correct, given that the DNA end is closer to TRBJ2-7. The length of the CDR3 is 16 residues. CDR1 is SGHAT, CDR2 FQNNGV, per germline. CDR3 in amino acids: CASSSAIGYSYNEQYF. CDR3 sequence (DNA): TGTGCCAGCAGCTCTGCGATAGGCTACTCCTACAATGAGCAGTACTTC.

The J gene is TRBJ2-2, the V gene TRBV5-1; 9 nucleotides align to TRBD1. V lost 5 bases to trimming and J lost 8 bases; unmatched junction nucleotides: 13. CDR3 size: 16 residues. Germline V gene data show CDR1 as SGHRS and CDR2 as YFSETQ. The CDR3 is CASRQPGQGSSGELFF. CDR3 sequence (DNA): TGCGCCAGCAGGCAACCTGGACAGGGGTCATCGGGGGAGCTGTTTTTT.

In this sample, this clonotype turned up many times. This chain joins TRBV9 and TRBJ2-1; maybe TRBD2 (5 bases). Germline V gene data show CDR1 as SGDLS and CDR2 as YYNGEE. Trimming removed 0 bases at V and 4 bases at J, with 8 bases between. The CDR3 totals 14 residues. The CDR3 region is CASSVGAGYNEQFF. The CDR3 coding sequence is TGTGCCAGCAGCGTAGGCGCGGGTTACAATGAGCAGTTCTTC. The full variable domain, with the rest looked up from reference TRBV9 and TRBJ2-1, is DSGVTQTPKHLITATGQRVTLRCSPRSGDLSVYWYQQSLDQGLQFLIQYYNGEERAKGNILERFSAQQFPDLHSELNLSSLELGDSALYFCASSVGAGYNEQFFGPGTRLTVL.

A word on this clonotype: The junction departs from the called germline gene at one end, perhaps through a read error. The V and J genes are TRBV12-3 or TRBV12-4 and TRBJ2-2; 9 bases align to TRBD2. CDR3 length: 15 residues. The CDR3 loop is CASTLAGRYTGELFF. The CDR3 nucleotides read TGCGCCAGCACCCTAGCGGGGAGGTACACCGGGGAGCTGTTTTTT.

This chain uses TRBV6-1 with TRBJ1-2, with TRBD1 as a possible D gene (5 bases). V was shortened by 6 bases and J by 5 bases, with 19 bases between the two germline ends. Germline V gene data show CDR1 as MNHNS and CDR2 as SASEGT. The CDR3 sequence is 15 residues long. The CDR3 sequence: CASSSKRQNPYGYTF. Written as DNA, the CDR3 is TGTGCCAGCAGCTCTAAACGACAGAACCCTTATGGCTACACCTTC.

The chain combines TRBV29-1 with TRBJ2-1, with a weak D call TRBD2 (5 bases). Trimming took 4 bases from V and 4 from J, leaving 14 bases between them. The CDR3 length is 14 residues. CDR1 and CDR2 (germline): SQVTM, ANQGSEA. The CDR3 bases are TGCAGCGTTGGCAAAAGCGGAGGATACAATGAGCAGTTCTTC. Its translation: CSVGKSGGYNEQFF.